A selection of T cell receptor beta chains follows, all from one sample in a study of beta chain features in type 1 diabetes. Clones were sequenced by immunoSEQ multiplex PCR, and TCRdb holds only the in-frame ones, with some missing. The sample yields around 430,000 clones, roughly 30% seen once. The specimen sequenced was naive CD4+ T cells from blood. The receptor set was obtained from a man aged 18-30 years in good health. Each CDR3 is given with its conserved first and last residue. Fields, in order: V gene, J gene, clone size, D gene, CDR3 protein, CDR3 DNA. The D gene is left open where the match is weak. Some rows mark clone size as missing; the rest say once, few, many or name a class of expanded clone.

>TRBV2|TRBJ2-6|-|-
CASSLTGGGANVLTF
TGTGCCAGCAGCCTGACAGGCGGTGGGGCCAACGTCCTGACTTTC
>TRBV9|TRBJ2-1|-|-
CASSVMGQPSYNEQFF
TGTGCCAGCAGCGTAATGGGGCAGCCCTCCTACAATGAGCAGTTCTTC
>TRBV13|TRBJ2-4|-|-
CASSASRDIRYF
TGTGCCAGCAGCGCAAGCCGGGACATAAGGTACTTC
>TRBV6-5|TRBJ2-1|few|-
CASSYSTNEQFF
TGTGCCAGCAGTTACTCGACAAATGAGCAGTTCTTC
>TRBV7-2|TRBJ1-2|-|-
CATGSNYGYTF
TGTGCCACGGGTAGTAACTATGGCTACACCTTC
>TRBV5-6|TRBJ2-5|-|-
CASSFGRPGETQYF
TGTGCCAGCAGCTTTGGGCGCCCGGGGGAGACCCAGTACTTC
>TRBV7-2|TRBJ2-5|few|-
CASSLRPGRGQETQYF
TGTGCCAGCAGCTTACGGCCTGGGAGGGGGCAGGAGACCCAGTACTTC
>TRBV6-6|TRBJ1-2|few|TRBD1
CASNRDGTVLLGYTF
TGTGCCAGCAACCGAGACGGGACAGTTCTTCTGGGCTACACCTTC
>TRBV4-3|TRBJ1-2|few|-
CASSQVSGNYGYTF
TGCGCCAGCAGCCAAGTTTCAGGGAACTATGGCTACACCTTC
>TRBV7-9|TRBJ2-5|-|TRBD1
CASSLGQGEETQYF
TGTGCCAGCAGCTTAGGACAGGGCGAGGAGACCCAGTACTTC
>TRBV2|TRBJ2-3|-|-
CASGRLDTQYF
TGTGCCAGCGGGCGACTAGATACGCAGTATTTT
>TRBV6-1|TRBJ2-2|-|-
CASRSSENTGELFF
TGTGCCAGCAGGTCTAGCGAGAACACCGGGGAGCTGTTTTTT
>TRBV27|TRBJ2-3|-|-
CASSFRGVDTQYF
TGTGCCAGCAGTTTCCGCGGGGTAGATACGCAGTATTTT